A selection of T cell receptor beta chains follows, all from one sample in a study of blood T cell repertoires in COVID-19. Using immunoSEQ multiplex PCR, the repertoire was profiled, and TCRdb retains in-frame clones only, with some absent. The sample has 200,000 to 250,000 clones; around 90% are singletons. Sequenced: PBMCs or T cells enriched from blood (not recorded which). Receptor source: a man younger than 40 who had recovered from COVID-19. Both conserved end residues are part of each CDR3. The D gene is left open where the match is weak. Size tells how often a clone was seen (once, few, many) or the class of an expanded clone, and some rows leave it out.

TRBV7-9	TRBJ2-1	-	TRBD2	CASSPGTSGSSSYNEQFF	TGTGCCAGCAGCCCCGGGACTAGCGGGAGTAGCTCCTACAATGAGCAGTTCTTC
TRBV27	TRBJ1-4	-	-	CASSFTPRGEGTNEKLFF	TGTGCCAGCAGTTTTACCCCCCGGGGTGAGGGTACTAATGAAAAACTGTTTTTT
TRBV19	TRBJ2-1	-	TRBD2	CASSTKDGLVSYNEQFF	TGTGCCAGTAGTACCAAAGACGGACTAGTCTCCTACAATGAGCAGTTCTTC
TRBV6-1	TRBJ2-1	-	TRBD1	CASSEVSGTGNNEQFF	TGTGCCAGCAGTGAAGTATCCGGGACAGGAAACAATGAGCAGTTCTTC
TRBV20-1	TRBJ2-3	few	-	CSAKGVDTQYF	TGCAGTGCTAAGGGGGTTGATACGCAGTATTTT
TRBV3-1/TRBV3-2	TRBJ2-4	once	TRBD1	CASRAGQGMDIQYF	TGTGCCAGCAGGGCCGGACAGGGGATGGACATTCAGTACTTC
TRBV28	TRBJ2-7	-	TRBD1	CASSLRDRVAYEQYF	TGTGCCAGCAGTTTACGGGACAGGGTCGCCTACGAGCAGTACTTC
TRBV9	TRBJ2-2	-	TRBD2	CASSGGLAGYTGELFF	TGTGCCAGCAGTGGGGGACTAGCGGGATACACCGGGGAGCTGTTTTTT
TRBV6-5	TRBJ2-2	-	-	CASRSYTGELFF	TGTGCCAGCAGATCCTACACCGGGGAGCTGTTTTTT
TRBV28	TRBJ2-7	-	-	CASQGVPYEQYF	TGTGCCAGCCAAGGGGTCCCCTACGAGCAGTACTTC
TRBV20-1	TRBJ2-7	-	-	CSAPLWSEQYF	TGCAGTGCTCCCCTCTGGAGCGAGCAGTACTTC
TRBV12-3/TRBV12-4	TRBJ1-5	-	-	CASSLGQNQPQHF	TGTGCCAGCAGTCTAGGGCAGAATCAGCCCCAGCATTTT
TRBV10-2	TRBJ2-7	-	TRBD2	CASSIIGTSYEQYF	TGCGCCAGCAGTATCATCGGGACTAGCTACGAGCAGTACTTC
TRBV6-2/TRBV6-3	TRBJ1-4	-	-	CASSPPANEKLFF	TGTGCCAGCAGCCCCCCGGCTAATGAAAAACTGTTTTTT
TRBV28	TRBJ1-6	-	-	CASSTMTDSPLHF	TGTGCCAGCAGTACCATGACAGATTCACCCCTCCACTTT
TRBV19	TRBJ2-1	-	-	CASRLAGLYNEQFF	TGTGCCAGTAGGCTGGCGGGGCTCTACAATGAGCAGTTCTTC
TRBV5-4	TRBJ2-1	-	TRBD2	CASSAIGAGGPVVDEQFF	TGTGCCAGCAGCGCCATTGGAGCGGGGGGGCCGGTTGTGGATGAGCAGTTCTTC
TRBV18	TRBJ2-7	once	-	CASSPTTTYEQYF	TGTGCCAGCTCACCCACAACAACCTACGAGCAGTACTTC
TRBV18	TRBJ1-1	-	TRBD1	CASSTGQGWTEAFF	TGTGCCAGCTCAACGGGACAGGGATGGACTGAAGCTTTCTTT
TRBV11-3	TRBJ2-1	-	-	CASSLAGYNEQFF	TGTGCCAGCAGCTTAGCGGGGTACAATGAGCAGTTCTTC
TRBV13	TRBJ2-7	-	TRBD2	CASSVAGREYEQYF	TGTGCCAGCAGCGTAGCGGGAAGGGAGTACGAGCAGTACTTC
TRBV18	TRBJ2-7	-	-	CASSPYYQGQSYEQYF	TGTGCCAGCTCACCATACTATCAGGGCCAGTCCTACGAGCAGTACTTC
TRBV28	TRBJ1-2	-	TRBD1	CASSDWDRNYGYTF	TGTGCCAGCAGTGACTGGGACAGAAACTATGGCTACACCTTC
TRBV7-2	TRBJ1-2	-	-	CASSMDSVSIYGYTF	TGTGCCAGCAGCATGGACAGCGTATCAATCTATGGCTACACCTTC
TRBV7-2	TRBJ2-1	-	TRBD1	CASSKRTGEEQFF	TGTGCCAGCAGCAAACGGACAGGGGAGGAGCAGTTCTTC
TRBV7-2	TRBJ2-6	-	TRBD1	CASSFTGTGVANVLTF	TGTGCCAGCAGCTTCACCGGGACAGGGGTGGCCAACGTCCTGACTTTC
TRBV20-1	TRBJ2-2	-	-	CSASSVIGLPNTGELFF	TGCAGTGCTAGTTCGGTTATTGGACTACCGAACACCGGGGAGCTGTTTTTT
TRBV6-6	TRBJ2-7	-	TRBD2	CASSLGLAGAIEQYF	TGTGCCAGCAGTTTAGGACTAGCGGGTGCCATCGAGCAGTACTTC
TRBV28	TRBJ1-5	-	-	CASSAAGPQHF	TGTGCCAGCAGCGCGGCCGGTCCCCAGCATTTT
TRBV7-3	TRBJ1-1	-	-	CASSYDRNTEAFF	TGTGCCAGCAGCTACGACAGGAACACTGAAGCTTTCTTT
TRBV3-1/TRBV3-2	TRBJ2-1	-	TRBD2	CASSQERSLAGYEQFF	TGTGCCAGCAGCCAAGAACGGAGTCTAGCGGGATATGAGCAGTTCTTC
TRBV24-1	TRBJ2-3	-	-	CATSGILADTQYF	TGTGCCACCTCAGGGATTTTGGCAGATACGCAGTATTTT
TRBV2	TRBJ2-3	-	TRBD2	CASSERAGGNTDTQYF	TGTGCCAGCAGTGAAAGGGCGGGGGGGAACACAGATACGCAGTATTTT
TRBV30	TRBJ1-5	-	TRBD1	CAWSRRGLRGQPQHF	TGTGCCTGGAGTCGAAGGGGGCTTAGAGGGCAGCCCCAGCATTTT
TRBV9	TRBJ1-2	once	-	CASSAQPDSFYGYTF	TGTGCCAGCAGCGCCCAACCGGACAGCTTCTATGGCTACACCTTC
TRBV28	TRBJ2-1	-	-	CASSLSYSIYNEQFF	TGTGCCAGCAGTTTATCGTACAGTATATACAATGAGCAGTTCTTC
TRBV11-1	TRBJ1-1	-	-	CASSKNGGATEAFF	TGTGCCAGCAGCAAAAATGGGGGCGCCACTGAAGCTTTCTTT
TRBV29-1	TRBJ2-3	-	-	CSAAPPQGRRETDTQYF	TGCAGCGCTGCGCCGCCTCAGGGGCGACGAGAGACAGATACGCAGTATTTT
TRBV5-8	TRBJ1-2	-	-	CASSLDGGYWGYTF	TGTGCCAGCAGCTTGGATGGAGGGTACTGGGGCTACACCTTC
TRBV12-3/TRBV12-4	TRBJ1-1	once	-	CASSPTGSQAAFF	TGTGCCAGCAGTCCAACAGGGAGCCAGGCGGCTTTCTTT
TRBV6-1	TRBJ1-5	-	-	CASSEVLRSAISNQPQHF	TGTGCCAGCAGTGAAGTCCTTCGGAGTGCTATAAGCAATCAGCCCCAGCATTTT
TRBV7-9	TRBJ1-4	-	-	CASSLNTNEKLFF	TGTGCCAGCAGCTTAAACACAAATGAAAAACTGTTTTTT
TRBV19	TRBJ1-5	-	-	CASSAPGAGNNQPQHF	TGTGCCAGTAGTGCCCCAGGGGCAGGAAACAATCAGCCCCAGCATTTT
TRBV7-8	TRBJ1-5	-	TRBD1	CASSLGTGQGYQPQHF	TGTGCCAGCAGCTTAGGGACAGGGCAAGGTTATCAGCCCCAGCATTTT
TRBV24-1	TRBJ2-7	-	-	CATSDLPRGPYEQYF	TGTGCCACCAGTGATCTACCACGGGGTCCCTACGAGCAGTACTTC
TRBV28	TRBJ2-2	-	-	CASSLSTPTNTGELFF	TGTGCCAGCAGTTTATCAACGCCTACGAACACCGGGGAGCTGTTTTTT
TRBV23-1	TRBJ2-1	-	-	CASTKGGAKRDEQFF	TGCGCCAGCACCAAGGGGGGGGCTAAGCGCGATGAGCAGTTCTTC
TRBV4-2	TRBJ1-1	-	-	CASSQEQTPGTNTEAFF	TGTGCCAGCAGCCAAGAACAGACCCCAGGGACTAACACTGAAGCTTTCTTT
TRBV19	TRBJ2-1	once	-	CASSMGGSNNEQFF	TGTGCCAGTAGTATGGGGGGATCTAACAATGAGCAGTTCTTC